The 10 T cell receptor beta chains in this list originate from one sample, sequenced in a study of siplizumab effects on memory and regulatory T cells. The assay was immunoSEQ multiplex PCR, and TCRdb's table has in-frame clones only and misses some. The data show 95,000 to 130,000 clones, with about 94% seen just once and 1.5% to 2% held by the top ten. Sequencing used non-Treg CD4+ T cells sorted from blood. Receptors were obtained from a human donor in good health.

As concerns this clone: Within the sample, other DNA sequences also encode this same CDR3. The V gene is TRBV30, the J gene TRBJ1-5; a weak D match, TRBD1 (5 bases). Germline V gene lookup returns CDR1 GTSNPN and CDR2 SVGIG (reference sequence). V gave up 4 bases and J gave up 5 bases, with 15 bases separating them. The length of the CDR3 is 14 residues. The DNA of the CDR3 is TGTGCCTGGACCGGCGCGGGGGTTGATCAGCCCCAGCATTTT. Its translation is CAWTGAGVDQPQHF. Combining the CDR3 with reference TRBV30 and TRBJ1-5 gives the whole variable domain SQTIHQWPATLVQPVGSPLSLECTVEGTSNPNLYWYRQAAGRGLQLLFYSVGIGQISSEVPQNLSASRPQDRQFILSSKKLLLSDSGFYLCAWTGAGVDQPQHFGDGTRLSIL.

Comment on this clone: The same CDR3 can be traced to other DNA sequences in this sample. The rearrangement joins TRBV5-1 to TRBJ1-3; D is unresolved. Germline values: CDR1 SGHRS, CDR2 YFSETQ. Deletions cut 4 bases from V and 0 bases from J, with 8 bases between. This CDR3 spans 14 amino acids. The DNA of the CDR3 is TGCGCCAGCAGCCCGGATGGCTCTGGAAACACCATATATTTT. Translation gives CASSPDGSGNTIYF.

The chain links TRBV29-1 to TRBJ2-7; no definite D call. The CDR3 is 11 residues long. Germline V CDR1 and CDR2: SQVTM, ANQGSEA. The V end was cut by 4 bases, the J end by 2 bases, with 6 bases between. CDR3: CSVGLAYEQYF. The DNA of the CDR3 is TGCAGCGTTGGGTTAGCCTACGAGCAGTACTTC.

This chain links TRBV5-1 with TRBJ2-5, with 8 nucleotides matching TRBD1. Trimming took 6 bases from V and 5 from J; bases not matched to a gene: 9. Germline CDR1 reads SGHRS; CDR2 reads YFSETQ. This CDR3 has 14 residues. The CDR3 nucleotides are TGCGCCAGCACCTCCAGGGGGCGCGGGGAGACCCAGTACTTC. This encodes CASTSRGRGETQYF.

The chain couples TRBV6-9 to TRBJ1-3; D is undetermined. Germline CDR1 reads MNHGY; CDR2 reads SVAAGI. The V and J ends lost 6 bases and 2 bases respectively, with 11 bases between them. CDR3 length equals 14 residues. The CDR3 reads CASSPEGAGNTIYF. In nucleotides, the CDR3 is TGTGCCAGCAGCCCCGAGGGAGCTGGAAACACCATATATTTT.

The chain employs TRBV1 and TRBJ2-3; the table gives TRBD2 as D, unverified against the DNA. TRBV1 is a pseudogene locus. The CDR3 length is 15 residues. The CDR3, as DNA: TGCACCAGCAGCCACAGTCGAGGGCCGGGAGATACGCAGTATTTT. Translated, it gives CTSSHSRGPGDTQYF.

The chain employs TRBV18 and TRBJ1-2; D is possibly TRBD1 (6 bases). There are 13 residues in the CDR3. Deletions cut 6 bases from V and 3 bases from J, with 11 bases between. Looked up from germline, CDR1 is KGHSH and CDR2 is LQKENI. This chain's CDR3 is CASSQDRHYGYTF. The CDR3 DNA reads TGTGCCAGCTCCCAGGACAGACACTATGGCTACACCTTC.

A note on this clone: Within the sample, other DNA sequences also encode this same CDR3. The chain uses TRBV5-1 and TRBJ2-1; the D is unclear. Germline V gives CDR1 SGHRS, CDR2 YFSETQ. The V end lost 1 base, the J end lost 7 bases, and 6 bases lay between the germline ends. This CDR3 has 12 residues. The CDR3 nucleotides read TGCGCCAGCAGCTTGCTGGGTAATGAGCAGTTCTTC. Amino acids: CASSLLGNEQFF.

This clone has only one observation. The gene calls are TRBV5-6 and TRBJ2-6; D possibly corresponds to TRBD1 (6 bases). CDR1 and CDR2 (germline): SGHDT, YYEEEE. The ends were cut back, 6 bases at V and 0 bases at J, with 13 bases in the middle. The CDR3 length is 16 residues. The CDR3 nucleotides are TGTGCCAGCATAAGGGGCAGGGGCTCTGGGGCCAACGTCCTGACTTTC. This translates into CASIRGRGSGANVLTF.

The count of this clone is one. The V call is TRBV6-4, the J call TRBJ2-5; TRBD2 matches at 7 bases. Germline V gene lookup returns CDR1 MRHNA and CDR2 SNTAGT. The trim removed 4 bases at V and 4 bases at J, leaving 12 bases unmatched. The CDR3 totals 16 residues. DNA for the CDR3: TGTGCCAGCAGTGCCAGTAAGGGCGGGAGATCAGAGACCCAGTACTTC. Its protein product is CASSASKGGRSETQYF.